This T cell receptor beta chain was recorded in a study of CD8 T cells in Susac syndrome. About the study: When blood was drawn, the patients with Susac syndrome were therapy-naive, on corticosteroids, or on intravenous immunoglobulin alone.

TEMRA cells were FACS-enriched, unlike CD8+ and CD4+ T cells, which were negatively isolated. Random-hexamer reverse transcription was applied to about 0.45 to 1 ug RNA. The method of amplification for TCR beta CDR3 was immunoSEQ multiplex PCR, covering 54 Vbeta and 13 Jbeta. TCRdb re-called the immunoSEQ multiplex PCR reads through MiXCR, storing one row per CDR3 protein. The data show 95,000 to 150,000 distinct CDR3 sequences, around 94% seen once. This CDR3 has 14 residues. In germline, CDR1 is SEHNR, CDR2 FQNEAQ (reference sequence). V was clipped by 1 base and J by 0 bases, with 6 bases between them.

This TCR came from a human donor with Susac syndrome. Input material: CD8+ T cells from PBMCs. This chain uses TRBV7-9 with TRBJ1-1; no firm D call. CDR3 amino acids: CASSLVLMNTEAFF. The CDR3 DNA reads TGTGCCAGCAGCTTAGTCTTAATGAACACTGAAGCTTTCTTT.